What follows describes a single T cell receptor beta chain. The clone's antigen remains unknown. No base qualities exist here, and no much larger clone lies one base off it. The data belong to a study of cytomegalovirus exposure and HLA in healthy donors (dated by TCRdb to between 2016 and 2019). Concerning the study at large: According to an earlier analysis of 550 to 750 of the donors, about 170 million T cells yielded some 110 million unique TCR beta sequences and approximately 280 Gb of sequence data. The study combined high-throughput TCR immunosequencing, statistical association of individual TCRs with disease status, and machine learning to predict cytomegalovirus infection status. The study used immunosequencing to profile the T cell repertoires of 670 or so subjects and linked those repertoires to cytomegalovirus serostatus. The study aimed to test whether signatures of past pathogen exposure could be identified by cataloging public T cell receptors. To decide whether each TCR beta V gene segment behaved as functional or pseudogenic, an earlier analysis of nearly 600 of the donors relied on high-throughput TCR beta sequencing. HLA typing included class I and class II loci at four-digit resolution. Alongside the repertoire data, information on donor age, sex, ethnicity and CMV serostatus was compiled. On average, 235,054 unique TCR beta nucleotide sequences were sequenced per donor among 398 genotyped donors of the cohort, with roughly 20% of those sequences being non-productive. A later genetic analysis used genome-wide SNP genotypes for about 65% of the roughly 700 donors, treating that subset as a discovery cohort. A separate validation cohort of approximately 120 different subjects was used in addition to the roughly 720-subject first cohort. To study patterns of TCR occurrence, a later analysis re-analyzed previously published TCR beta repertoires from 666 donors and added high-resolution HLA genotyping. Typing coverage differed by locus: A, B, C, DRB1 and DQB1 were typed in about 629-640 donors, DQA1 in about 500, DPA1 in 600 to 610, and DPB1 in around 490. Among the roughly 400 genotyped donors, approximately 77% belonged to the genetic ancestry cluster associated with self-reported Caucasian donors. The later analysis used no new phenotypic data to find candidate immune exposures, relying instead on TCR beta sequences and their occurrence across donors. Because of strong linkage in the cohort, five DR-DQ haplotypes were treated as single units for association and clustering. Every repertoire in the discovery cohort had been generated on one and the same sequencing platform. Roughly 300 gigabases of sequencing data and 91 million or so unique TCR sequences made up an early release that covered 640 HLA-typed donors. The investigation overall reported the following: Correlated functional status among segregating V segments might reflect linkage disequilibrium, but an unknown experimental factor could not be ruled out. A few of the identified cytomegalovirus-associated TCR beta chains were confirmed in vitro to be specific for cytomegalovirus antigens. An association between a missense DCLRE1C variant and V-gene and J-gene trimming of TCR beta chains was found in a later genetic analysis and replicated in an independent cohort. Because the 87-base-pair reads could not distinguish some IMGT-functional V segments, including TRBV6-2 and TRBV6-3, those segments were excluded. Over 15 rarely observed V segments, including chromosome 9 orphons, were excluded from the earlier analysis of approximately 500 of the donors because counts were too low. Most TCR sequences were seen in very few donors, while some public TCRs were found in many individuals. A later analysis found that TCR association rates varied across HLA loci, with DRB1 alleles showing the most associated TCRs and HLA-C alleles the fewest. At a false discovery rate of 0.05, a later analysis linked 16,000 or so TCR beta sequences to specific HLA alleles. Presence/absence analyses assumed roughly uniform sequencing depth across donors, an assumption that may not hold. Only TCR beta chains were sequenced in this cohort, and the absence of alpha or paired-chain data limited detectable features. A cluster of highly shared sequence variants was judged likely to represent a technical artifact of the sequencing pipeline. Because HLA typing was unavailable for some donors at each locus, only the typed subset was used in association tests. In a later analysis, most CMV-associated TCR beta chains were found to appear HLA-restricted, with HLA associations seemingly driven largely by CMV exposure. When HLA alleles, especially DR and DQ, strongly co-occurred, attributing TCR associations to individual alleles was difficult. A later analysis found that HLA-associated TCR beta chains were more clonally expanded and had lower generation probabilities than equally common non-associated chains. According to a later analysis, parvovirus B19, influenza, CMV and Epstein-Barr virus appeared linked to several top co-occurrence clusters. In an earlier analysis of more than 500 of the donors, most TCR beta V segments appeared in productive rearrangements about 87% or about 30% of the time, broadly matching IMGT annotations. A further reported finding was that TCR beta sequences accurately predicted the HLA-A and HLA-B alleles for most subjects in the first cohort. Immune exposure information for the cohort was limited to CMV serostatus. In a later genetic analysis, fewer N-insertions in productive TCRs were reported among donors in an Asian-associated ancestry cluster than the approximately 670-donor mean. The study gave a list of more than 150 TCR beta chains associated with cytomegalovirus. In both the original and validation cohorts, the classifier was reported to diagnose cytomegalovirus status with high specificity and sensitivity. According to the authors, the approach could potentially be generalized to other disease states and immunological phenotypes.

Libraries were built with the immunoSEQ multiplex PCR assay. A mixture of 60 forward primers for TCR Vbeta segments and 13 reverse primers for TCR Jbeta segments was used in the multiplex PCR. Amplification of the CDR3 region of rearranged TCR beta genes was performed with a multiplex PCR assay on genomic DNA. The amplified TCR beta libraries were sequenced on the Illumina HiSeq System as 87-base-pair reads. As for the original processing: Across the roughly 670 repertoires, a later analysis counted tens of millions of unique TCR beta chains, roughly 11 million of which were shared by at least two donors. A nearest-neighbor algorithm error-corrected the raw reads and collapsed the reads into unique sequences, merging closely related sequences to remove PCR and sequencing errors. Alignment of CDR3 sequences to IMGT reference sequences was used to assign V, D and J gene segments. For a sequence to be retained, at least a six-nucleotide match to both a V gene segment and a J gene segment was required. Rearrangements were called productive when the CDR3 lacked stop codons and stayed in frame with V and J; all others were non-productive. Following IMGT convention, CDR3 was defined as the stretch from the second conserved V-encoded cysteine up to the conserved J-encoded phenylalanine. The earlier analysis of fewer than 750 of the donors excluded sequences that lacked an unambiguous match to a single V gene segment. An earlier analysis of 550 to 650 of the donors classified V segments as functional when productive rearrangements were above 56.7% and as segregating when the standard deviation between donors was above 5%. A statistical classification framework was built for diagnosing cytomegalovirus status from the catalog of TCR beta chain sequences. V and J gene assignment, in a later analysis, came from comparing TCR nucleotide sequences with IMGT/GENE-DB human TR gene sequences. Using the TCRdist pipeline, a later analysis assigned CDR3 sequences along with most-parsimonious VDJ recombination scenarios. In a later analysis, every TCR beta chain was defined by the combination of its CDR3 amino acid sequence and its V-gene family, and reads without a unique V-gene family were dropped. As a way to deal with suspected cross-contamination and a sequencing artifact, a later analysis dropped 450 to 600 nucleotide sequences that were highly shared and had low generation probability. In a later analysis, a clonal expansion index for each public chain was calculated from normalized within-repertoire ranks of inferred template counts. A later analysis computed generation probabilities with a VDJ recombination model fitted to out-of-frame rearrangements, and checked the results against IGoR. In a later analysis, TCR-TCR, TCR-HLA and TCR-CMV co-occurrence was scored with hypergeometric tests, and a repertoire-size bias correction was applied to TCR pairs. False discovery rates were estimated in a later analysis by permuting HLA or CMV assignments 20 times. In a later analysis, co-occurring TCRs were grouped with DBSCAN, and TCRdist sequence similarity was added when clustering was performed within HLA-allele-positive subsets. Co-occurrence clustering excluded repertoires with fewer than 30,000 or more than 120,000 public chains, plus five with anomalous nucleotide sharing. This immuneACCESS table, as held by TCRdb, lists in-frame sequences with V and J called but not all clones. Of the missing ones, under half trace to an unresolved V gene in checked studies; the others have no known cause. The V and J calls and clone size were taken over from that table, and D and trimming were inferred from the DNA. This sample is represented by 85,000 to 100,000 clones; about three quarters of them were singletons. The ten largest clonotypes hold 6.5% to 8.5% of the sample.

Looking up the germline V gene yields CDR1 SGDLS and CDR2 YYNGEE. At the junction V is shortened by 4 bases and J by 5 bases, with 12 bases in between. Counted from cysteine to phenylalanine, this CDR3 has 13 amino acids. The kept DNA is CDR3 alone, 39 bases in frame from the first base. The cohort comprised hundreds of healthy bone marrow donors. At the time of sampling, every cohort member was nominally healthy, though immune exposures that went unrecorded were likely present. Of the roughly 630 cohort members, about 290 had a positive CMV serostatus and 350 to 450 had a negative one, while no CMV serostatus was recorded for the donor. Each donor provided a peripheral blood sample, and peripheral blood mononuclear cells were used for TCR beta sequencing. The Qiagen DNeasy Blood Extraction Kit was used to extract genomic DNA from the blood cell samples.

The sample taken for sequencing was PBMCs. This clonotype was sampled from a human donor in good health. The chain joins TRBV9 to TRBJ1-1, and TRBD1 may be the D gene, going by 5 matching bases. The bases are TGTGCCAGCAGCCCTACCGGGGGGACTGAAGCTTTCTTT. This encodes CASSPTGGTEAFF.